The 27 T cell receptor beta chains below were found in one sample sequenced in a study of OX40 agonist ivuxolimab in advanced cancers. Profiled with immunoSEQ multiplex PCR; TCRdb holds only in-frame clones, not every one. The repertoire holds about 78,000 clones, with about 91% as singletons. This sample comprised CD4+ or CD8+ T cells sorted from blood, obtained in a trial of the OX40 agonist ivuxolimab. The source of these receptors is an adult with an advanced solid tumor such as melanoma, head and neck, liver or kidney cancer.

V and J are TRBV21-1 and TRBJ1-6; the table's D call, TRBD1, was not checked against the DNA. TRBV21-1 constitutes a pseudogene. CDR3 length: 17 amino acids. CDR3 region: CASSNRTGGGGSSPLHF. In DNA form, the CDR3 reads TGTGCCAGCAGCAACCGGACAGGGGGCGGTGGGAGTTCACCCCTCCACTTT.

This clone was found a few times. This rearrangement joins TRBV11-2 to TRBJ1-6, with D unresolved. The germline V and J ends were trimmed by 0 bases and 7 bases, with 7 bases remaining between them. The CDR3 has 14 amino acids. Germline CDR1 SGHAT, CDR2 FQNNGV. The CDR3 loop is CASSLDRYNSPLHF. The DNA for the CDR3 is TGTGCCAGCAGCTTAGATCGGTACAATTCACCCCTCCACTTT.

This clone showed up just once. The genes are TRBV5-1 and TRBJ2-2, with D maybe TRBD1 (8 bases). The CDR3 consists of 16 residues. Deletions cut 3 bases from V and 5 bases from J, with 17 bases between. Germline loops: CDR1 SGHRS, CDR2 YFSETQ. The CDR3 reads CASSSSGTGETGELFF. The DNA for the CDR3 is TGCGCCAGCAGCTCAAGCGGGACAGGAGAGACCGGGGAGCTGTTTTTT.

This chain uses TRBV28 with TRBJ2-6; D perhaps matches TRBD1 (6 bases). CDR1 and CDR2 (germline): MDHEN, SYDVKM. Trimming cost V 4 bases and J 0 bases, with 16 bases left between them. This CDR3 is 18 amino acids long. In DNA, the CDR3 is TGTGCCAGCAGTTCCAGGACAGTCCGTAGCTCTGGGGCCAACGTCCTGACTTTC. Its protein is CASSSRTVRSSGANVLTF.

This chain connects TRBV5-1 to TRBJ1-2, with 7 bases matching TRBD1. V lost 1 base and J lost 8; bases outside the gene matches: 11. The CDR3 contains 15 residues. Looked up from germline, CDR1 is SGHRS and CDR2 is YFSETQ. The CDR3 is CASSLSSGGPWGYTF. CDR3 nucleotides: TGCGCCAGCAGCTTGAGCTCAGGGGGTCCCTGGGGCTACACCTTC.

The chain joins TRBV9 to TRBJ1-5; D call uncertain. Trimming removed 4 bases from V and 1 base from J, with 6 bases in between. Germline lookup yields CDR1 SGDLS and CDR2 YYNGEE. The CDR3 runs 13 residues. The CDR3 reads CASSSESNQPQHF. The CDR3 DNA is TGTGCCAGCAGCTCCGAGAGCAATCAGCCCCAGCATTTT.

The rearrangement joins TRBV2 to TRBJ2-1, with D uncertain. This CDR3 has 17 residues. From germline, CDR1 is SNHLY and CDR2 FYNNEI. Trimming pared 7 bases from V and 0 bases from J, leaving 19 bases between. The CDR3 DNA follows: TGTGCCAGCACCACTTTTATTGGGCCATTCTCCTACAATGAGCAGTTCTTC. Protein sequence: CASTTFIGPFSYNEQFF.

The chain recombines TRBV2 with TRBJ2-5; the match to TRBD2 covers 13 bases. Per germline, CDR1 SNHLY and CDR2 FYNNEI. The ends lost 6 bases at V and 3 bases at J; junction bases unmatched: 10. This CDR3 spans 17 amino acids. This CDR3 is CASSSTSGGPREETQYF. CDR3 nucleotides: TGTGCCAGCAGCTCGACTAGCGGGGGGCCCCGGGAAGAGACCCAGTACTTC. Full variable domain (missing parts from reference TRBV2 and TRBJ2-5): EPEVTQTPSHQVTQMGQEVILRCVPISNHLYFYWYRQILGQKVEFLVSFYNNEISEKSEIFDDQFSVERPDGSNFTLKIRSTKLEDSAMYFCASSSTSGGPREETQYFGPGTRLLVL.

The CDR3 DNA sequence: TGCGCCAGCAGCCTGGGACAGGGGGCGCGGGAGCAGTTCTTC. It is translated as CASSLGQGAREQFF. V usage is TRBV5-1 and J usage is TRBJ2-1; 12 nucleotides align to TRBD1. Looked up from germline, CDR1 is SGHRS and CDR2 is YFSETQ. The CDR3 length is 14 residues. The V gene end was trimmed by 4 bases and the J gene end by 10 bases; junction bases not matched to a gene: 6. The entire variable domain, with the rest obtained from reference TRBV5-1 and TRBJ2-1, is as follows: KAGVTQTPRYLIKTRGQQVTLSCSPISGHRSVSWYQQTPGQGLQFLFEYFSETQRNKGNFPGRFSGRQFSNSRSEMNVSTLELGDSALYLCASSLGQGAREQFFGPGTRLTVL.

V usage is TRBV2 and J usage is TRBJ2-5, with D possibly being TRBD2 (5 bases). The CDR3 consists of 14 residues. V was trimmed by 6 bases and J by 5 bases, leaving 16 bases between them. Germline V gene data show CDR1 as SNHLY and CDR2 as FYNNEI. CDR3: CASRAGRGSETQYF. The CDR3 DNA reads TGTGCCAGCAGGGCAGGCCGGGGTAGTGAGACCCAGTACTTC.

The V gene is TRBV28, the J gene TRBJ2-7; D is perhaps TRBD2 (5 bases). V shed 4 bases and J shed 6 bases, with 16 bases lying between them. The CDR3 loop spans 14 amino acids. CDR1 is MDHEN, CDR2 SYDVKM, per germline. CDR3 residues: CASSYPSLYGEQYF. The CDR3 nucleotides read TGTGCCAGCAGTTACCCTAGCCTCTACGGCGAGCAGTACTTC.

The chain uses TRBV7-2 and TRBJ1-4; possibly TRBD1 for D (5 bases). Germline V CDR1 and CDR2: SGHTA, FQGNSA. V shed 2 bases and J shed 2 bases, with 9 bases lying between them. The CDR3 consists of 15 residues. In DNA, the CDR3 is TGTGCCAGCAGCTTATTTGCAGGGACTAATGAAAAACTGTTTTTT. Translating gives CASSLFAGTNEKLFF.

The V call is TRBV13, the J call TRBJ2-7; perhaps TRBD2 as D (5 bases). Germline values: CDR1 PRHDT, CDR2 FYEKMQ (reference sequence). The CDR3 runs to 14 residues. Trimming cost V 2 bases and J 3 bases, with 11 bases left between them. The CDR3 reads CASSLPGLGYEQYF. DNA of the CDR3: TGTGCCAGCAGCTTACCGGGGTTGGGCTACGAGCAGTACTTC.

V is TRBV11-2 and J is TRBJ1-4; unclear D gene. The CDR3 runs to 14 residues. Trimming stripped 4 bases from V and 7 bases from J, with 13 bases between. Germline lookup yields CDR1 SGHAT and CDR2 FQNNGV. The CDR3 nucleotides are TGTGCCAGCAGCTCGTTAGGGTTCGGTGAAAAACTGTTTTTT. Residues: CASSSLGFGEKLFF.

V gene TRBV19 combines with J gene TRBJ1-5; D not resolved. CDR1 and CDR2 (germline): LNHDA, SQIVND (reference sequence). This CDR3 is 14 amino acids long. Trimming removed 0 bases at V and 4 bases at J, with 7 bases between. CDR3 sequence: CASSIDIRNQPQHF. The DNA of the CDR3 is TGTGCCAGTAGTATAGATATAAGGAATCAGCCCCAGCATTTT.

The chain links TRBV5-4 to TRBJ1-2, with D unclear. V was cut by 4 bases and J by 4 bases, with 8 bases left in between. This CDR3 region has 12 residues. From germline, CDR1 is SGHNT and CDR2 YYREEE (reference sequence). CDR3 coding DNA: TGTGCCAGCAGCACCGACCGCTATGGCTACACCTTC. Its protein product is CASSTDRYGYTF.

The chain joins TRBV5-4 to TRBJ2-5; 8 bases agree with TRBD2. The CDR3 is made up of 14 amino acids. Per the germline V gene, CDR1 is SGHNT and CDR2 is YYREEE (reference sequence). After removal of 0 bases from V and 5 bases from J, the junction contained 3 bases not matched to a gene. The CDR3 is CASSLAGGRETQYF. CDR3 nucleotides: TGTGCCAGCAGCTTGGCCGGCGGGAGGGAGACCCAGTACTTC.

This clone appeared a few times. The chain links TRBV2 to TRBJ1-1; 7 nucleotides line up with TRBD1. The CDR3 sequence is 14 residues long. Looked up from germline, CDR1 is SNHLY and CDR2 is FYNNEI. J gave up 7 bases and V 0 bases, and 5 bases lay outside the gene matches. The CDR3 DNA follows: TGTGCCAGCAGTGAAGCCATGGGGGACAGTGAAGCTTTCTTT. It encodes CASSEAMGDSEAFF.

The chain carries TRBV28 and TRBJ2-5; D is possibly TRBD1 or TRBD2 (6 bases each). This CDR3 contains 15 residues. Trimming took 1 base from V and 5 from J, leaving 14 bases between them. CDR1 is MDHEN and CDR2 is SYDVKM in the germline V gene. CDR3 protein: CASSLSGALRETQYF. As DNA, the CDR3 is TGTGCCAGCAGTTTATCGGGGGCATTGAGGGAGACCCAGTACTTC.

The chain has TRBV7-2 and TRBJ2-3, with 8 bases lining up with TRBD2. Trimming cost V 8 bases and J 4 bases; bases outside gene matches: 8. The CDR3 is 14 amino acids. Germline values: CDR1 SGHTA, CDR2 FQGNSA. The CDR3 coding sequence is TGTGCCAGCGGACCGGTGCGGGAGGCAGATACGCAGTATTTT. It yields the protein CASGPVREADTQYF.

V and J are TRBV28 and TRBJ1-1; D gene unclear. This CDR3 spans 12 amino acids. The germline V gene encodes CDR1 MDHEN and CDR2 SYDVKM. V was trimmed by 7 bases and J by 2 bases, leaving 8 bases between them. Here the CDR3 DNA reads TGTGCCAGCACCCTCACTAACACTGAAGCTTTCTTT. This encodes CASTLTNTEAFF. Full variable domain (rest looked up from reference TRBV28 and TRBJ1-1): DVKVTQSSRYLVKRTGEKVFLECVQDMDHENMFWYRQDPGLGLRLIYFSYDVKMKEKGDIPEGYSVSREKKERFSLILESASTNQTSMYLCASTLTNTEAFFGQGTRLTVV.

The sample holds one count of this clone. The CDR3 DNA reads TGTGCCAGCTCACCTCCCTCCTTAGATACGCAGTATTTT. Its protein product is CASSPPSLDTQYF. J is TRBJ2-3 and V is TRBV18; no clear D. CDR3 size: 13 residues. V was clipped by 3 bases and J by 5 bases, with 9 bases between them. Germline-derived CDR1 and CDR2 are KGHSH and LQKENI.

V and J are TRBV6-5 and TRBJ1-1, with D perhaps TRBD1 (5 bases). Trimming removed 5 bases at V and 1 base at J, with 8 bases between. The CDR3 is 13 amino acids. Germline V CDR1 and CDR2: MNHEY, SVGAGI. CDR3 DNA: TGTGCCAGCAGTCAACAGGAGAACACTGAAGCTTTCTTT. Translated, it gives CASSQQENTEAFF.

This rearrangement joins TRBV11-2 to TRBJ2-7; D tentatively fits TRBD1 or TRBD2 (5 bases each). From germline, CDR1 is SGHAT and CDR2 FQNNGV. The CDR3 length is 15 residues. V shed 8 bases and J shed 9 bases, with 26 bases lying between them. The CDR3 DNA sequence: TGTGCCAGCCAACGGACTTTGGGGACCGGTCCGGGGCAGTACTTC. It translates to CASQRTLGTGPGQYF.

This chain connects TRBV5-6 to TRBJ1-1, with 8 bases aligning to TRBD1. Germline loops: CDR1 SGHDT, CDR2 YYEEEE. This CDR3 is 15 amino acids long. J lost 3 bases, V lost 1 base, and 5 bases had no gene match. The CDR3 DNA is TGTGCCAGCAGCTTGAGGACAGGGAGAGACACTGAAGCTTTCTTT. Translation: CASSLRTGRDTEAFF.

This clone occurred once. The chain employs TRBV5-1 and TRBJ1-1, with a tentative D call TRBD1 (5 bases). In germline, CDR1 is SGHRS, CDR2 YFSETQ. Deletions cut 0 bases from V and 8 bases from J, with 11 bases between. CDR3 size: 13 residues. CDR3 bases: TGCGCCAGCAGCTTGGTGGAGGGGCTCGAAGCTTTCTTT. Encoded protein: CASSLVEGLEAFF. Supplemented by reference TRBV5-1 and TRBJ1-1, the full variable domain reads KAGVTQTPRYLIKTRGQQVTLSCSPISGHRSVSWYQQTPGQGLQFLFEYFSETQRNKGNFPGRFSGRQFSNSRSEMNVSTLELGDSALYLCASSLVEGLEAFFGQGTRLTVV.

J is TRBJ1-5 and V is TRBV7-8; D unresolved. V lost 5 bases, J lost 2 bases, and 13 bases lay in between. CDR3 length: 15 residues. CDR1 SGHVS and CDR2 FQNEAQ come from the germline V gene. The CDR3 DNA reads TGTGCCAGCAGCCCCGCTAGGGCCGGCAATCAGCCCCAGCATTTT. Amino acids: CASSPARAGNQPQHF.